Each of the 5 T cell receptor beta chains below was sequenced from the same sample in a study of technical replicates of blood from several donors. Some clones are missing from TCRdb's copy, which holds only in-frame ones; the method was immunoSEQ multiplex PCR. The sample includes tens of thousands of clones, 90% to 95% seen only once; the top ten take less than 0.3%. The sample comprised T cells isolated from PBMCs. Source of these receptors: a human donor in good health.

The chain has TRBV29-1 and TRBJ2-7; TRBD1 is a possible D gene (6 bases). Trimming removed 5 bases at V and 4 bases at J, with 12 bases between. This CDR3 comprises 12 residues. Germline-derived CDR1 and CDR2 are SQVTM and ANQGSEA. CDR3 DNA: TGCAGCGTTTACAGGGATGGGTACGAGCAGTACTTC. This gives the protein CSVYRDGYEQYF.

V gene TRBV27 combines with J gene TRBJ1-5, with TRBD1 matching over 8 bases. With 6 bases clipped from V and 6 bases from J, the junction kept 4 bases outside the gene matches. The CDR3 totals 13 residues. Looked up from germline, CDR1 is MNHEY and CDR2 is SMNVEV (reference sequence). In DNA, the CDR3 is TGTGCCAGCAGCCGACAGGGGACTCAGCCCCAGCATTTT. This encodes CASSRQGTQPQHF.

V gene TRBV6-4 combines with J gene TRBJ2-3; the match to TRBD2 covers 12 bases. The CDR3 has 17 residues. The germline V gene has CDR1 MRHNA and CDR2 SNTAGT. The junction had 11 bases not matched to a gene; V was cut back by 4 bases and J by 6 bases. CDR3 loop: CASSALPSGGAADTQYF. The CDR3 nucleotides are TGTGCCAGCAGTGCCCTTCCTAGCGGGGGGGCCGCGGATACGCAGTATTTT.

This sequence joins TRBV5-1 and TRBJ1-1, with D maybe TRBD1 (5 bases). The CDR3 consists of 14 residues. The germline V gene encodes CDR1 SGHRS and CDR2 YFSETQ. Between the trimmed V and J ends, which lost 2 bases and 4 bases, there was a span of 12 bases. As DNA, the CDR3 is TGCGCCAGCAGCTTAGGGCAGGGACTCACTGAAGCTTTCTTT. Amino acid sequence: CASSLGQGLTEAFF.

The chain uses TRBV19 and TRBJ2-7; D remains unclear. Trimming took off 3 bases at V and 6 bases at J, with 12 bases between the two ends. The CDR3 runs 13 residues. The V gene's germline CDR1 is LNHDA and CDR2 SQIVND (reference sequence). The DNA of the CDR3 is TGTGCCAGTAGTATTGGGCCTCCCCGCGAGCAGTACTTC. The encoded protein is CASSIGPPREQYF.